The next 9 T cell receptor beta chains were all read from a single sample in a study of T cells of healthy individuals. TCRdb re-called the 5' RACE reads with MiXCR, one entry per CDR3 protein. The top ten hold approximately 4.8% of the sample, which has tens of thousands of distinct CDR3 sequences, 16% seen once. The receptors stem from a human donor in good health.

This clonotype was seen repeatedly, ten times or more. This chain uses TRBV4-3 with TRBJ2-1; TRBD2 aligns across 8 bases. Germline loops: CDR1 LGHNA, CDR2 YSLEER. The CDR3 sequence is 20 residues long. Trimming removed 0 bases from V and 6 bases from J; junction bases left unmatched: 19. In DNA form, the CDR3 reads TGCGCCAGCAGCCAAGAGATTCCGAGGCTAGCGGGTGATAGGGTCAATGAGCAGTTCTTC. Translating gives CASSQEIPRLAGDRVNEQFF.

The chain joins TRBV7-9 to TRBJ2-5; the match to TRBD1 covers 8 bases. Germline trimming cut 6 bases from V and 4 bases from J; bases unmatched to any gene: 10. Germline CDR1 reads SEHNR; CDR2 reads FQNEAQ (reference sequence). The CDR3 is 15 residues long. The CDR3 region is CASSQGAPPRETQYF. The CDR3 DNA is TGTGCCAGCAGTCAGGGGGCCCCCCCCCGAGAGACCCAGTACTTC. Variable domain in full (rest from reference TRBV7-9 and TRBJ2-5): DTGVSQNPRHKITKRGQNVTFRCDPISEHNRLYWYRQTLGQGPEFLTYFQNEAQLEKSRLLSDRFSAERPKGSFSTLEIQRTEQGDSAMYLCASSQGAPPRETQYFGPGTRLLVL.

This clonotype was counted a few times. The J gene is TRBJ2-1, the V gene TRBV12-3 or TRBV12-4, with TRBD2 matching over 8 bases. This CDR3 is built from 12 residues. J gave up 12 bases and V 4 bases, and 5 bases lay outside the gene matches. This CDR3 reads CASSSSGYGQFF. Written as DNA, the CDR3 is TGTGCCAGCAGTTCTAGCGGGTACGGGCAGTTCTTC.

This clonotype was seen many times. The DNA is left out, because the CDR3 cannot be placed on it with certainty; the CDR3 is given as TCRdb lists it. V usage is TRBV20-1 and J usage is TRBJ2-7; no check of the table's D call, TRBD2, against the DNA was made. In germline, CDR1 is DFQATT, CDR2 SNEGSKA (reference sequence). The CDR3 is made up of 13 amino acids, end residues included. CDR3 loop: CSARVGGGSKWYF.

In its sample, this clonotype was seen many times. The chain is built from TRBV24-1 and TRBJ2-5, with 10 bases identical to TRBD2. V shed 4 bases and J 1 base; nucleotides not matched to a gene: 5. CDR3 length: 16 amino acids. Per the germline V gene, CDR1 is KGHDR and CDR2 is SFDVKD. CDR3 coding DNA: TGTGCCACCAGTGACTCTTTAGCGGGGGGCCAAGAGACCCAGTACTTC. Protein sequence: CATSDSLAGGQETQYF.

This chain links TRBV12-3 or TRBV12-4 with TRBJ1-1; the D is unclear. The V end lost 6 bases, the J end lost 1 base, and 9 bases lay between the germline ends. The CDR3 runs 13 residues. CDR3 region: CASSVNPNTEAFF. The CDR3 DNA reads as TGTGCCAGCAGCGTAAATCCGAACACTGAAGCTTTCTTT.

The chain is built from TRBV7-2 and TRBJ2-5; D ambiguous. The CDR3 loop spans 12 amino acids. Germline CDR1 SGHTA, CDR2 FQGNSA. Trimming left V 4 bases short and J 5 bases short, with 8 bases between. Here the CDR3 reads CASSWGVETQYF. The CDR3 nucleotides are TGTGCCAGCAGCTGGGGTGTTGAGACCCAGTACTTC.

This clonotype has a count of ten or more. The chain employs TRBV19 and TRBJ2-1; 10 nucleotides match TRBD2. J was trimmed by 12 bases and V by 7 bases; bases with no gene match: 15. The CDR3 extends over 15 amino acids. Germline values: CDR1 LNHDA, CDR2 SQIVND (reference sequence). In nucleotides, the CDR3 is TGTGCCAGTATCCCTACTAGCGGGAACCGTGGGAGGCAGTTCTTC. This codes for CASIPTSGNRGRQFF. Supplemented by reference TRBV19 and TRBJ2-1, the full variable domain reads DGGITQSPKYLFRKEGQNVTLSCEQNLNHDAMYWYRQDPGQGLRLIYYSQIVNDFQKGDIAEGYSVSREKKESFPLTVTSAQKNPTAFYLCASIPTSGNRGRQFFGPGTRLTVL.

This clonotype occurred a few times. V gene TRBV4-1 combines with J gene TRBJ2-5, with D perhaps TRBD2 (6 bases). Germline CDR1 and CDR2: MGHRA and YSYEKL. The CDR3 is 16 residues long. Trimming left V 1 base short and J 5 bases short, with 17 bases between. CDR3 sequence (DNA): TGCGCCAGCAGCCAAGGGATCGGGAGCCTGGGGGAGACCCAGTACTTC. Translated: CASSQGIGSLGETQYF.